A single T cell receptor beta chain is shown here with its context. Its antigen is not known. In the study's own analysis: Construction of a distant-metastasis classifier for papillary thyroid cancer relied on CDR3 differences across clinicopathological groups. TCRdb re-processed the PCR reads through MiXCR. None of the V and J calls come from the authors' own analysis; TCRdb made them. This sample has tens of thousands of clones, with around 16% found just once. Among the patients, none had received any treatment before thyroid surgery. The sample comes from a study of metastatic and nonmetastatic thyroid tumors. The overall study: Comparison of repertoires was carried out across blood and tumor or nodule tissue from malignant and benign thyroid patients.

Study observations and caveats: A significant increase in TCR beta diversity was reportedly seen in malignant thyroid tumors relative to benign nodules, in blood and tumor.

CDR3 length: 11 residues. Per germline, CDR1 GTSNPN and CDR2 SVGIG (reference sequence). Trimming pared 5 bases from V and 11 bases from J, leaving 15 bases between. The sequenced sample consisted of blood. This chain uses TRBV30 with TRBJ1-1, with TRBD1 as a possible D gene (6 bases). The source is a male donor with papillary thyroid cancer or a benign thyroid nodule (not recorded which). Some clones in this sample may be carry-over from other donors' samples. The chain's CDR3 is CAWDKGVVAFF. CDR3 DNA: TGTGCCTGGGACAAGGGGGTGGTTGCTTTCTTT.